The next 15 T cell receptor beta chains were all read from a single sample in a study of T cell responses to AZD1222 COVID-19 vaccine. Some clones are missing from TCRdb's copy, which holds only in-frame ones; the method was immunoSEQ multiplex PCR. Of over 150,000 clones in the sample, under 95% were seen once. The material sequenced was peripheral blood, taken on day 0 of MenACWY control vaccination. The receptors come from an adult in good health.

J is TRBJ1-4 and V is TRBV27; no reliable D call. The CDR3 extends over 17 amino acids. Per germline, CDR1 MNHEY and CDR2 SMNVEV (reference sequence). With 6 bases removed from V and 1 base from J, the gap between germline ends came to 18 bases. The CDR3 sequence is CASSPIFVTQTNEKLFF. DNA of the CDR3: TGTGCCAGCAGCCCGATATTCGTGACACAAACTAATGAAAAACTGTTTTTT. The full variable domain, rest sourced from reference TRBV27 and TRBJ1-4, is EAQVTQNPRYLITVTGKKLTVTCSQNMNHEYMSWYRQDPGLGLRQIYYSMNVEVTDKGDVPEGYKVSRKEKRNFPLILESPSPNQTSLYFCASSPIFVTQTNEKLFFGSGTQLSVL.

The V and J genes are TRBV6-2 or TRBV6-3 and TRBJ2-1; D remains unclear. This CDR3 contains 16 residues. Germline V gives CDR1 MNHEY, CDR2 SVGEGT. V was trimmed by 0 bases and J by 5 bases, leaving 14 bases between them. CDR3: CASSYSQRADHNEQFF. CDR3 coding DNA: TGTGCCAGCAGTTACTCCCAACGGGCGGACCACAATGAGCAGTTCTTC.

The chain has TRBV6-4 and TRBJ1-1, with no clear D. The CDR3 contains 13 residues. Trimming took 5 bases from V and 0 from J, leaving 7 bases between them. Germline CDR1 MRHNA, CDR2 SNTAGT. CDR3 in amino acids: CASSSRMNTEAFF. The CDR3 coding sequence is TGTGCCAGCAGTAGCCGGATGAACACTGAAGCTTTCTTT.

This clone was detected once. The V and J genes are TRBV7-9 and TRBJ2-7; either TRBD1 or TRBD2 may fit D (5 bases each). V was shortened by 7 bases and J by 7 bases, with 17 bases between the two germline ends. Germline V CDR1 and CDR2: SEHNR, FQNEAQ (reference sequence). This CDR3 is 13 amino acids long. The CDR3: CASKTGTAGEQYF. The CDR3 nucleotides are TGTGCCAGCAAAACTGGGACCGCTGGAGAGCAGTACTTC. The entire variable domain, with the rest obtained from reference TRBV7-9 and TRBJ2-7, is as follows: DTGVSQNPRHKITKRGQNVTFRCDPISEHNRLYWYRQTLGQGPEFLTYFQNEAQLEKSRLLSDRFSAERPKGSFSTLEIQRTEQGDSAMYLCASKTGTAGEQYFGPGTRLTVT.

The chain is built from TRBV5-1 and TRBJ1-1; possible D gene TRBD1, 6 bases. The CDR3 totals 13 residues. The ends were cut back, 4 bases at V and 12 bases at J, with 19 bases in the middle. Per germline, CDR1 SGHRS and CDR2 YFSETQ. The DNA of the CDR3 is TGCGCCAGCAGCGCTTACAGGGAAACAGAAACTTTCTTT. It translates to CASSAYRETETFF.

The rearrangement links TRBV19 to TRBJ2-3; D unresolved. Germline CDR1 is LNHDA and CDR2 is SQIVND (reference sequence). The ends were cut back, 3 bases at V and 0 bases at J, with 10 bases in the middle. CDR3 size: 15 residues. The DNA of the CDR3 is TGTGCCAGTAGTATGGGGATGAGGAGCACAGATACGCAGTATTTT. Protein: CASSMGMRSTDTQYF. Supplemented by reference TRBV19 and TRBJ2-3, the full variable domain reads DGGITQSPKYLFRKEGQNVTLSCEQNLNHDAMYWYRQDPGQGLRLIYYSQIVNDFQKGDIAEGYSVSREKKESFPLTVTSAQKNPTAFYLCASSMGMRSTDTQYFGPGTRLTVL.

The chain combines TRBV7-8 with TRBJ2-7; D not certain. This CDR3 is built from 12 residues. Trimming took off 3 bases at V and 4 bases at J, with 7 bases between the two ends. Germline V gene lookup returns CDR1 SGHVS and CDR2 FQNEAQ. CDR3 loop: CASSFTLYEQYF. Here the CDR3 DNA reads TGTGCCAGCAGCTTTACACTGTACGAGCAGTACTTC. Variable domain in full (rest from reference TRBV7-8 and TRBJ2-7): GAGVSQSPRYKVAKRGQDVALRCDPISGHVSLFWYQQALGQGPEFLTYFQNEAQLDKSGLPSDRFFAERPEGSVSTLKIQRTQQEDSAVYLCASSFTLYEQYFGPGTRLTVT.

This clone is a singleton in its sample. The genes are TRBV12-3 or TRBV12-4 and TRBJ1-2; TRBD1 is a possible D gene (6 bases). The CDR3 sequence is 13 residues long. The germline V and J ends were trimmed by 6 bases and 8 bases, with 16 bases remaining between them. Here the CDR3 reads CASSLQGSGGYTF. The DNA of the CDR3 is TGTGCCAGCAGCCTACAGGGATCGGGGGGCTACACCTTC.

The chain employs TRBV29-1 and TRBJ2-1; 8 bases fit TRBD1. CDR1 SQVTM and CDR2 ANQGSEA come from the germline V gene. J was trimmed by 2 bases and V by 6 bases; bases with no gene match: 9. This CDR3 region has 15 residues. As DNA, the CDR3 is TGCAGCGTACCTAAGACAGGGGCGCCCTACAATGAGCAGTTCTTC. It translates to CSVPKTGAPYNEQFF.

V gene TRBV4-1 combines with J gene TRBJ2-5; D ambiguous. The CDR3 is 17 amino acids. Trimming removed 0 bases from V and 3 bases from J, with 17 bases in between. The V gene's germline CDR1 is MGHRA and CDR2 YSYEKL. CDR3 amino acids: CASSQDGALRREETQYF. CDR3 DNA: TGCGCCAGCAGCCAAGATGGTGCTTTAAGGAGAGAAGAGACCCAGTACTTC.

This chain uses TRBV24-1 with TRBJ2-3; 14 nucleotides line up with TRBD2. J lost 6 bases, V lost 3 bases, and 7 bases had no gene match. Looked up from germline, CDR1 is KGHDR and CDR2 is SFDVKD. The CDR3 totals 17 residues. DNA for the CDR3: TGTGCCACCAGTGATCAGGGACTAGCGGGAGTTGAGGATACGCAGTATTTT. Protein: CATSDQGLAGVEDTQYF.

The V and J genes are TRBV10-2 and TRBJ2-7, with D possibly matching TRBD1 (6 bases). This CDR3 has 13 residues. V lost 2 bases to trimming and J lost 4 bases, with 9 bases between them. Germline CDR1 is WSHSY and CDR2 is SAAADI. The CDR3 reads CASSEGQRYEQYF. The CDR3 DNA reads TGCGCCAGCAGTGAGGGACAGCGATACGAGCAGTACTTC.

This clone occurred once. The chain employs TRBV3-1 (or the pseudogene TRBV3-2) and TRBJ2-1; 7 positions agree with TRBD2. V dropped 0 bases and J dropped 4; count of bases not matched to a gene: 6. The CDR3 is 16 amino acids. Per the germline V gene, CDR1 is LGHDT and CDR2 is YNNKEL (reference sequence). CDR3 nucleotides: TGTGCCAGCAGCCAAGACGGGCTAGCGGCATACAATGAGCAGTTCTTC. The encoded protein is CASSQDGLAAYNEQFF.

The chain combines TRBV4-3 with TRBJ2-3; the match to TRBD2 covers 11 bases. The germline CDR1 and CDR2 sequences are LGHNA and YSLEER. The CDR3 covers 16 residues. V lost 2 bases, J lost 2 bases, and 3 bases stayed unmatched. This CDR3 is CASSQQLAGATDTQYF. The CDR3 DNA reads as TGCGCCAGCAGCCAACAACTAGCGGGAGCCACAGATACGCAGTATTTT.

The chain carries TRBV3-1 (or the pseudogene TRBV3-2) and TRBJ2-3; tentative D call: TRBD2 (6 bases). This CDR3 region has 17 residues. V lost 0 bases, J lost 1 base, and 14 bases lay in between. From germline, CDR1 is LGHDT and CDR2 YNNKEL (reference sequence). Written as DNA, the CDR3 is TGTGCCAGCAGCCAAGATCGGGGGAGTGTCGGCACAGATACGCAGTATTTT. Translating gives CASSQDRGSVGTDTQYF.